This TCR beta chain originates from a study of cytomegalovirus exposure and HLA in healthy donors. General study points: According to the study, 160 or so TCR beta chains were cytomegalovirus-associated. The dataset shows that most TCR sequences were rare, while some public TCRs occurred in many donors.

PCR used 60 Vbeta primers and 13 Jbeta primers. The assay was immunoSEQ multiplex PCR, and TCRdb's table has in-frame clones only and misses some. The sample consists of over 200,000 clones, almost 80% of them appearing once. Comment on this clone: Antigen: not known.

Source material: PBMCs. The clonotype was recovered from a male donor in good health and CMV-seronegative.

Here the CDR3 reads CAWSGQGGGYTF. The DNA for the CDR3 is TGTGCCTGGAGTGGACAGGGGGGAGGCTACACCTTC. The chain has TRBV30 and TRBJ1-2; TRBD1 aligns across 9 bases. CDR3 length: 12 amino acids. Losses at the gene ends were 1 base for V and 8 bases for J; bases not matched to a gene: 2. Germline V CDR1 and CDR2: GTSNPN, SVGIG (reference sequence).